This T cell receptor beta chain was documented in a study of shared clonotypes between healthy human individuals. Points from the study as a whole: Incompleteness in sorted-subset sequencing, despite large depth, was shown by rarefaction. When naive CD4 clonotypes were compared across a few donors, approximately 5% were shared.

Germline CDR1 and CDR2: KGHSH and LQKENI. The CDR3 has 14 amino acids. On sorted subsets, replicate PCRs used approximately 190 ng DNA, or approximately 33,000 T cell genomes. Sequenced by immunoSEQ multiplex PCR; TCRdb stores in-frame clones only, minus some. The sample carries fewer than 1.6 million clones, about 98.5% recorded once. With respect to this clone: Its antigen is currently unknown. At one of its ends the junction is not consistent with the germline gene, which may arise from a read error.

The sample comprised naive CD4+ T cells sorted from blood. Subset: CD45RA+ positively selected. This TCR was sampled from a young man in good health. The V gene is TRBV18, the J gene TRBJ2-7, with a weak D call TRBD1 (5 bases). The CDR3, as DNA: TGTGCCAGCTCTCCACTAACCAGACAGAACGAGCAGTACTTC. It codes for CASSPLTRQNEQYF.